The 3 T cell receptor beta chains below all came from one sample that was sequenced in a study of technical replicates of blood from several donors. Sequencing was performed with immunoSEQ multiplex PCR; in TCRdb, only in-frame clones are kept and a portion is missing. The sample lists around 100,000 clones; roughly 95% were seen once. The source material was T cells isolated from PBMCs. These receptors all stem from a human donor in good health.

CDR3 in amino acids: CATKTGSYYGYTF. In DNA, the CDR3 is TGTGCCACCAAGACCGGGTCTTATTATGGCTACACCTTC. This rearrangement joins TRBV6-6 to TRBJ1-2, with D unclear. The germline gives CDR1 MNHNY, CDR2 SVGAGI (reference sequence). This CDR3 region has 13 residues. V was cut by 10 bases and J by 5 bases, with 17 bases left in between.

This sequence joins TRBV19 and TRBJ2-7, with a weak D call TRBD2 (5 bases). V dropped 5 bases and J dropped 3 bases, with 8 bases sitting between them. Germline V gene data show CDR1 as LNHDA and CDR2 as SQIVND (reference sequence). The CDR3 is 12 amino acids. CDR3 region: CASSPRDYEQYF. In DNA form, the CDR3 reads TGTGCCAGTAGTCCCCGGGACTACGAGCAGTACTTC.

V and J are TRBV7-2 and TRBJ1-2, with D possibly matching TRBD1 (5 bases). V was clipped by 3 bases and J by 2 bases, with 13 bases between them. This CDR3 is built from 15 residues. Germline V gene data show CDR1 as SGHTA and CDR2 as FQGNSA. The CDR3 loop is CASSLGAQGNYGYTF. The CDR3 DNA follows: TGTGCCAGCAGCTTGGGTGCCCAGGGCAACTATGGCTACACCTTC.